The rows below give T cell receptor beta chains drawn from one sample of a study of cytomegalovirus exposure and HLA in healthy donors. Libraries were prepared by immunoSEQ multiplex PCR; TCRdb keeps only in-frame clonotypes and omits some of them. The sample shows about 200,000 clones, roughly 77% of them seen only once. Sequencing was performed on PBMCs. These receptors were collected from a male donor in good health and CMV-seropositive. The CDR3 runs from the conserved cysteine through the conserved F or W. Fields, in order: clone size, CDR3 length, J gene, D gene, V gene, CDR3 protein, CDR3 DNA. D genes are given only for firm matches. A row's size may be missing; if present it is once, few, many or a size class.

abundance: .; len: 17; j_gene: TRBJ2-3; d_gene: .; v_gene: TRBV7-8; CDR3aa: CASSFAEGLPRTDTQYF; CDR3nt: TGTGCCAGCAGCTTTGCTGAGGGACTCCCGAGAACAGATACGCAGTATTTT
abundance: .; len: 16; j_gene: TRBJ1-6; d_gene: TRBD1; v_gene: TRBV28; CDR3aa: CASSIAPGQGDSPLHF; CDR3nt: TGTGCCAGCAGTATAGCCCCGGGACAGGGGGATTCACCCCTCCACTTT
abundance: .; len: 13; j_gene: TRBJ2-5; d_gene: .; v_gene: TRBV11-2; CDR3aa: CASSLLVGETQYF; CDR3nt: TGTGCCAGCAGCTTGCTAGTTGGAGAGACCCAGTACTTC
abundance: few; len: 17; j_gene: TRBJ1-5; d_gene: TRBD1; v_gene: TRBV7-2; CDR3aa: CASSLDGGTVGSQPQHF; CDR3nt: TGTGCCAGCAGCTTAGATGGCGGGACAGTTGGCAGCCAGCCCCAGCATTTT
abundance: .; len: 14; j_gene: TRBJ1-5; d_gene: .; v_gene: TRBV5-1; CDR3aa: CASSLGRGNQPQHF; CDR3nt: TGCGCCAGCAGCTTGGGTCGGGGTAATCAGCCCCAGCATTTT
abundance: .; len: 13; j_gene: TRBJ2-7; d_gene: .; v_gene: TRBV7-2; CDR3aa: CASSLAWDSEQYF; CDR3nt: TGTGCCAGCAGCTTAGCATGGGACTCCGAGCAGTACTTC
abundance: few; len: 15; j_gene: TRBJ2-6; d_gene: .; v_gene: TRBV19; CDR3aa: CASSIPFSGANVLTF; CDR3nt: TGTGCCAGTAGTATACCGTTCTCTGGGGCCAACGTCCTGACTTTC
abundance: few; len: 13; j_gene: TRBJ1-5; d_gene: .; v_gene: TRBV28; CDR3aa: CASSFLAPQPQHF; CDR3nt: TGTGCCAGCAGTTTTTTGGCCCCCCAGCCCCAGCATTTT
abundance: .; len: 15; j_gene: TRBJ2-1; d_gene: TRBD2; v_gene: TRBV23-1; CDR3aa: CASTRRTSRHNEQFF; CDR3nt: TGCGCCAGCACTCGAAGGACTAGCCGACACAATGAGCAGTTCTTC
abundance: .; len: 17; j_gene: TRBJ2-2; d_gene: .; v_gene: TRBV12-5; CDR3aa: CASGSRDSQSPTGELFF; CDR3nt: TGTGCTAGTGGTTCGCGGGACTCCCAAAGTCCAACCGGGGAGCTGTTTTTT
abundance: .; len: 16; j_gene: TRBJ1-2; d_gene: .; v_gene: TRBV9; CDR3aa: CASSVRHPTSPYGYTF; CDR3nt: TGTGCCAGCAGCGTAAGACATCCCACGAGCCCCTATGGCTACACCTTC
abundance: .; len: 12; j_gene: TRBJ2-1; d_gene: TRBD2; v_gene: TRBV18; CDR3aa: CASSPKSGGQFF; CDR3nt: TGTGCCAGCTCACCAAAAAGCGGGGGGCAGTTCTTC
abundance: .; len: 14; j_gene: TRBJ2-3; d_gene: .; v_gene: TRBV28; CDR3aa: CASTPVLSTDTQYF; CDR3nt: TGTGCCAGCACCCCGGTACTTAGCACAGATACGCAGTATTTT
abundance: .; len: 17; j_gene: TRBJ1-5; d_gene: .; v_gene: TRBV7-2; CDR3aa: CASRATGSGGRYQPQHF; CDR3nt: TGTGCCAGCAGAGCCACAGGGTCGGGGGGAAGATATCAGCCCCAGCATTTT
abundance: .; len: 15; j_gene: TRBJ2-5; d_gene: .; v_gene: TRBV21-1; CDR3aa: CASSRTSGGAWTQYF; CDR3nt: TGTGCCAGCAGCAGAACTAGCGGGGGGGCCTGGACCCAGTACTTC
abundance: .; len: 13; j_gene: TRBJ1-3; d_gene: TRBD1; v_gene: TRBV29-1; CDR3aa: CSVSQGAGNTIYF; CDR3nt: TGCAGCGTGTCTCAGGGGGCTGGAAACACCATATATTTT
abundance: .; len: 14; j_gene: TRBJ2-3; d_gene: TRBD2; v_gene: TRBV5-1; CDR3aa: CASSSTSGTDTQYF; CDR3nt: TGCGCCAGCAGCTCGACTAGCGGCACAGATACGCAGTATTTT
abundance: .; len: 18; j_gene: TRBJ1-1; d_gene: TRBD1; v_gene: TRBV9; CDR3aa: CASSRGRGQGARNAEAFF; CDR3nt: TGTGCCAGCAGCCGGGGGAGGGGACAGGGGGCGCGAAACGCTGAAGCTTTCTTT
abundance: once; len: 14; j_gene: TRBJ1-4; d_gene: .; v_gene: TRBV7-9; CDR3aa: CASSLTTTNEKLFF; CDR3nt: TGTGCCAGCAGCTTGACTACAACTAATGAAAAACTGTTTTTT
abundance: .; len: 14; j_gene: TRBJ1-5; d_gene: .; v_gene: TRBV9; CDR3aa: CASSGQGSNQPQHF; CDR3nt: TGTGCCAGCAGCGGTCAGGGTAGCAATCAGCCCCAGCATTTT
abundance: .; len: 14; j_gene: TRBJ1-6; d_gene: .; v_gene: TRBV12-5; CDR3aa: CASGMGEGDSPLHF; CDR3nt: TGTGCTAGTGGTATGGGCGAGGGTGACTCACCCCTCCACTTT
abundance: .; len: 12; j_gene: TRBJ1-1; d_gene: .; v_gene: TRBV7-9; CDR3aa: CASSREITEAFF; CDR3nt: TGTGCCAGCAGCCGGGAGATCACTGAAGCTTTCTTT
abundance: .; len: 14; j_gene: TRBJ2-7; d_gene: TRBD1; v_gene: TRBV2; CDR3aa: CASSVVDRGNEQYF; CDR3nt: TGTGCCAGCAGTGTGGTGGACAGGGGAAACGAGCAGTACTTC
abundance: .; len: 15; j_gene: TRBJ2-7; d_gene: TRBD1; v_gene: TRBV18; CDR3aa: CASSPPGQRRYEQYF; CDR3nt: TGTGCCAGCTCACCACCGGGACAGCGACGGTACGAGCAGTACTTC
abundance: .; len: 20; j_gene: TRBJ2-7; d_gene: TRBD2; v_gene: TRBV4-2; CDR3aa: CASSPQGRGLAGGSSYEQYF; CDR3nt: TGTGCCAGCAGCCCTCAAGGCAGGGGACTAGCGGGAGGGAGCTCCTACGAGCAGTACTTC
abundance: few; len: 15; j_gene: TRBJ1-4; d_gene: TRBD1; v_gene: TRBV6-1; CDR3aa: CASSVGQGENEKLFF; CDR3nt: TGTGCCAGCAGTGTCGGACAGGGTGAAAATGAAAAACTGTTTTTT
abundance: .; len: 16; j_gene: TRBJ1-4; d_gene: TRBD1; v_gene: TRBV28; CDR3aa: CASRDATGTGVEKLFF; CDR3nt: TGTGCCAGCAGGGACGCTACCGGGACAGGGGTTGAAAAACTGTTTTTT
abundance: .; len: 19; j_gene: TRBJ1-2; d_gene: TRBD1; v_gene: TRBV27; CDR3aa: CASSLSRGQGPLTNYGYTF; CDR3nt: TGTGCCAGCAGTTTATCGAGAGGACAGGGGCCCCTTACTAACTATGGCTACACCTTC
abundance: few; len: 15; j_gene: TRBJ2-2; d_gene: .; v_gene: TRBV4-2; CDR3aa: CASSRSGQNTGELFF; CDR3nt: TGTGCCAGCAGCCGATCGGGACAGAACACCGGGGAGCTGTTTTTT
abundance: .; len: 15; j_gene: TRBJ1-2; d_gene: TRBD1; v_gene: TRBV6-5; CDR3aa: CASSPRQGANYGYTF; CDR3nt: TGTGCCAGCAGCCCTCGACAGGGAGCTAACTATGGCTACACCTTC
abundance: .; len: 11; j_gene: TRBJ2-7; d_gene: .; v_gene: TRBV30; CDR3aa: CAWSRTGEQYF; CDR3nt: TGTGCCTGGAGTAGGACTGGCGAGCAGTACTTC
abundance: .; len: 14; j_gene: TRBJ2-7; d_gene: TRBD1; v_gene: TRBV5-1; CDR3aa: CASSFGQGPLEQYF; CDR3nt: TGCGCCAGCAGCTTTGGACAGGGTCCCCTCGAGCAGTACTTC
abundance: once; len: 12; j_gene: TRBJ2-3; d_gene: .; v_gene: TRBV28; CDR3aa: CASRANTDTQYF; CDR3nt: TGTGCCAGCAGAGCAAACACAGATACGCAGTATTTT
abundance: .; len: 15; j_gene: TRBJ1-4; d_gene: TRBD1; v_gene: TRBV5-6; CDR3aa: CASSFLGQVNEKLFF; CDR3nt: TGTGCCAGCAGCTTTCTCGGACAGGTTAATGAAAAACTGTTTTTT
abundance: .; len: 13; j_gene: TRBJ1-4; d_gene: TRBD1; v_gene: TRBV29-1; CDR3aa: CSVEYRGGEKLFF; CDR3nt: TGCAGCGTTGAATACAGGGGTGGAGAAAAACTGTTTTTT
abundance: .; len: 13; j_gene: TRBJ2-1; d_gene: TRBD2; v_gene: TRBV15; CDR3aa: CATSRGRVYEQFF; CDR3nt: TGTGCCACCAGCAGGGGGAGGGTCTATGAGCAGTTCTTC
abundance: .; len: 14; j_gene: TRBJ1-3; d_gene: TRBD1; v_gene: TRBV5-1; CDR3aa: CASSLGTVGNTIYF; CDR3nt: TGCGCCAGCAGCCTGGGGACAGTTGGAAACACCATATATTTT
abundance: .; len: 14; j_gene: TRBJ2-1; d_gene: .; v_gene: TRBV29-1; CDR3aa: CSVGGDRRRYEQFF; CDR3nt: TGCAGCGTGGGGGGGGACAGGCGGCGCTATGAGCAGTTCTTC
abundance: once; len: 12; j_gene: TRBJ1-3; d_gene: .; v_gene: TRBV28; CDR3aa: CASSFARNTIYF; CDR3nt: TGTGCCAGCAGTTTTGCGAGAAACACCATATATTTT
abundance: .; len: 14; j_gene: TRBJ1-2; d_gene: .; v_gene: TRBV7-9; CDR3aa: CASSRNRDNYGYTF; CDR3nt: TGTGCCAGCAGCCGAAACAGGGATAACTATGGCTACACCTTC
abundance: .; len: 13; j_gene: TRBJ1-1; d_gene: .; v_gene: TRBV6-6; CDR3aa: CASSYSRNTEAFF; CDR3nt: TGTGCCAGCAGTTACTCCCGGAACACTGAAGCTTTCTTT
abundance: .; len: 17; j_gene: TRBJ2-2; d_gene: TRBD2; v_gene: TRBV5-1; CDR3aa: CASSTVAGTLTAGELFF; CDR3nt: TGCGCCAGCAGCACCGTAGCGGGGACCTTAACTGCCGGGGAGCTGTTTTTT
abundance: .; len: 15; j_gene: TRBJ1-1; d_gene: TRBD1; v_gene: TRBV4-1; CDR3aa: CASSQVGQTNTEAFF; CDR3nt: TGCGCCAGCAGCCAAGTGGGACAGACAAACACTGAAGCTTTCTTT
abundance: once; len: 12; j_gene: TRBJ2-3; d_gene: TRBD2; v_gene: TRBV30; CDR3aa: CAFSGDTDTQYF; CDR3nt: TGTGCCTTTAGCGGGGACACAGATACGCAGTATTTT
abundance: .; len: 15; j_gene: TRBJ2-3; d_gene: .; v_gene: TRBV27; CDR3aa: CATKPRSTSTDTQYF; CDR3nt: TGTGCCACCAAACCCCGGTCCACTAGCACAGATACGCAGTATTTT